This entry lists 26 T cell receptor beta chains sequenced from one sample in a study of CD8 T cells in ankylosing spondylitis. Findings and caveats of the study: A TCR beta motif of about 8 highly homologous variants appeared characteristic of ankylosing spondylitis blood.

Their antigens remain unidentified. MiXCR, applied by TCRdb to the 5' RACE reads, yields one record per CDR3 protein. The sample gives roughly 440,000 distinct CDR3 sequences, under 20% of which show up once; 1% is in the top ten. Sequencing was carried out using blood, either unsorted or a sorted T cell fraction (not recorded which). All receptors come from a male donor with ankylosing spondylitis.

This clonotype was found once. In DNA, the CDR3 is TGTGCCAGCAGCCCTAGCGGGAGGTTCACAGATACGCAGTATTTT. Translated, it gives CASSPSGRFTDTQYF. This chain joins TRBV27 and TRBJ2-3, with 11 nucleotides matching TRBD2. Losses at the gene ends were 6 bases for V and 2 bases for J; bases not matched to a gene: 4. Germline V gene data show CDR1 as MNHEY and CDR2 as SMNVEV (reference sequence). This CDR3 has 15 residues.

Here the CDR3 reads CASSPRTSEPGTDTQYF. The CDR3 DNA reads TGTGCCAGCTCACCGCGGACTAGCGAACCCGGCACAGATACGCAGTATTTT. This chain links TRBV18 with TRBJ2-3; 9 bases are a match to TRBD2. Losses at the gene ends were 3 bases for V and 1 base for J; bases not matched to a gene: 8. This CDR3 has 17 residues. Germline CDR1 reads KGHSH; CDR2 reads LQKENI.

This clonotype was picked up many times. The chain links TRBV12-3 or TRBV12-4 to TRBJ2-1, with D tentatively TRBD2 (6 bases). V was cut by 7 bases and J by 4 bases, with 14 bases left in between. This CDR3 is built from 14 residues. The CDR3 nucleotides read TGTGCCAGCACCCCTTTGAGCGGGTACAATGAGCAGTTCTTC. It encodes CASTPLSGYNEQFF.

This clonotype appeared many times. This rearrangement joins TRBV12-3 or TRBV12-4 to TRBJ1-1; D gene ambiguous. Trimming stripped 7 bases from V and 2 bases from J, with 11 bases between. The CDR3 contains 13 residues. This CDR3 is CASIFRTNTEAFF. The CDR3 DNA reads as TGTGCCAGCATTTTCCGTACAAACACTGAAGCTTTCTTT.

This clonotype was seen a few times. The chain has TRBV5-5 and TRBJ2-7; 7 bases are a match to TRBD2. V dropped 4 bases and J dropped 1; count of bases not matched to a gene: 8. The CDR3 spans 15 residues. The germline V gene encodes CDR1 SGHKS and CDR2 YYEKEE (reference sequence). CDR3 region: CASSITSVRSYEQYF. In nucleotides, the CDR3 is TGTGCCAGCAGCATTACTAGCGTGAGGTCCTACGAGCAGTACTTC. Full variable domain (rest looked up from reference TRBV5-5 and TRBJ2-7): DAGVTQSPTHLIKTRGQQVTLRCSPISGHKSVSWYQQVLGQGPQFIFQYYEKEERGRGNFPDRFSARQFPNYSSELNVNALLLGDSALYLCASSITSVRSYEQYFGPGTRLTVT.

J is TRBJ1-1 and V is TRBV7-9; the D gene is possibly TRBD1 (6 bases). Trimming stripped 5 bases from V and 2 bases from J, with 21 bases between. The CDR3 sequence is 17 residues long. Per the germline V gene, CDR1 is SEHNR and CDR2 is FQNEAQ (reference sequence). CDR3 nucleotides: TGTGCCAGCAGCCCTCCCTCGGGGGCCCTAGATAACACTGAAGCTTTCTTT. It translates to CASSPPSGALDNTEAFF.

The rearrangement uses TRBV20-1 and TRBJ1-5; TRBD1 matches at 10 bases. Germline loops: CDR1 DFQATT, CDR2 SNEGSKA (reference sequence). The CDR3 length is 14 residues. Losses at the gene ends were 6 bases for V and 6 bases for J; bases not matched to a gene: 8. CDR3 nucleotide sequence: TGCAGTGCCACCAGGGACAGGGGACGTCAGCCCCAGCATTTT. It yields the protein CSATRDRGRQPQHF.

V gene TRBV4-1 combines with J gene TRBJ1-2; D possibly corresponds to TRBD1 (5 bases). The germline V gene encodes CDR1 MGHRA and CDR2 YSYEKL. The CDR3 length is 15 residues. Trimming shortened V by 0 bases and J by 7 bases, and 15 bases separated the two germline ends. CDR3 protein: CASSQEGTPYGGYTF. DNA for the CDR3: TGCGCCAGCAGCCAAGAGGGGACCCCGTATGGTGGCTACACCTTC.

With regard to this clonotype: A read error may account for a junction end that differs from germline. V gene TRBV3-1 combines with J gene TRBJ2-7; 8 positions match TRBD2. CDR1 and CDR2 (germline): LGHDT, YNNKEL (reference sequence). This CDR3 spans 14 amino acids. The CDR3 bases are TGTGCCAGCAGACAAGGTGCGGGGGGTCACGAGCAGTACTTC. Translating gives CASRQGAGGHEQYF.

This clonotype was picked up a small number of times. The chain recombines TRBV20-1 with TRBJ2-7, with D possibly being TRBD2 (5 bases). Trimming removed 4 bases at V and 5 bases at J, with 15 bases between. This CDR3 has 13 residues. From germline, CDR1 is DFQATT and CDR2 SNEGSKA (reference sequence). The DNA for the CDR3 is TGCAGTGCTAAGGAGCTTTTTAGCGACGAGCAGTACTTC. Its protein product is CSAKELFSDEQYF.

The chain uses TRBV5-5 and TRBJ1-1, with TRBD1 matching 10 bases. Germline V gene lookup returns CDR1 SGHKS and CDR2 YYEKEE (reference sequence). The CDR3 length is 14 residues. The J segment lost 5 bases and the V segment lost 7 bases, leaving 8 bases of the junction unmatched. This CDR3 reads CASYRTGGSTEAFF. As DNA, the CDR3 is TGTGCCAGCTACCGGACAGGGGGAAGTACTGAAGCTTTCTTT.

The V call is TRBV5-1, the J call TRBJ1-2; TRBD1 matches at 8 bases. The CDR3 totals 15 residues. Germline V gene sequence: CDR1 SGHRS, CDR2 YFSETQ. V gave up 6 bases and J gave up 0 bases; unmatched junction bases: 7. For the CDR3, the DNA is TGCGCCAGCACCCCAGGGGACAGGACTAACTATGGCTACACCTTC. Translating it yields CASTPGDRTNYGYTF.

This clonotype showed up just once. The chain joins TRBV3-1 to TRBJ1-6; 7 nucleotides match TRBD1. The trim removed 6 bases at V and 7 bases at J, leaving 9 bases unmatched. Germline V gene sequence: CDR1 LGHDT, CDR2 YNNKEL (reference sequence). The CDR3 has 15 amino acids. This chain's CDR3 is CASSRTGDGNSPLHF. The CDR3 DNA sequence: TGTGCCAGCAGTCGAACAGGGGACGGGAATTCACCCCTCCACTTT. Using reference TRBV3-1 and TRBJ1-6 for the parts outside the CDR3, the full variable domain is DTAVSQTPKYLVTQMGNDKSIKCEQNLGHDTMYWYKQDSKKFLKIMFSYNNKELIINETVPNRFSPKSPDKAHLNLHINSLELGDSAVYFCASSRTGDGNSPLHFGNGTRLTVT.

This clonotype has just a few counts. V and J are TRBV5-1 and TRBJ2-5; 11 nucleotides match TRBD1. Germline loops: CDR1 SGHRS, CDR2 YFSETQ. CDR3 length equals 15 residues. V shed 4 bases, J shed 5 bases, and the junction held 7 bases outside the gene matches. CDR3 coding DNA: TGCGCCAGCAGCGCCCGGGACAGGGGGGACGAGACCCAGTACTTC. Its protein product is CASSARDRGDETQYF.

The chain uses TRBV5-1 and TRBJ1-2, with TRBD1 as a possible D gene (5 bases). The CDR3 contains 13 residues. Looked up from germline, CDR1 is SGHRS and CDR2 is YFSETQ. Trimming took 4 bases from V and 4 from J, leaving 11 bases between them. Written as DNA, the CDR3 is TGCGCCAGCAGCGTAACAGGTACCTATGGCTACACCTTC. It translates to CASSVTGTYGYTF.

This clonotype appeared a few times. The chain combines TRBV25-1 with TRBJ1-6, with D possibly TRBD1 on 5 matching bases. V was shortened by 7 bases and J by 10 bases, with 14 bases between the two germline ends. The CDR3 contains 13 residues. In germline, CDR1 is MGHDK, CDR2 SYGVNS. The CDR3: CASTISTESPLHF. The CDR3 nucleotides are TGTGCCAGCACCATCTCGACAGAGTCACCCCTCCACTTT.

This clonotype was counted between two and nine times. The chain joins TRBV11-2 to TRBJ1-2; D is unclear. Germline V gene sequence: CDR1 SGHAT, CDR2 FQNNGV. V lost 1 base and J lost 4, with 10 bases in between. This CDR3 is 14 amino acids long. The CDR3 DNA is TGTGCCAGCAGCTTAGGTATAGCCAGCTATGGCTACACCTTC. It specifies CASSLGIASYGYTF.

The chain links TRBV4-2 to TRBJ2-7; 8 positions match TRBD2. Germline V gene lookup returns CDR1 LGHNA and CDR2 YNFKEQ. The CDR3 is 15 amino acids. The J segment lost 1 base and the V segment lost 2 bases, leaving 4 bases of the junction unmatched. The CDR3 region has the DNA TGTGCCAGCAGCCAAACGGGAGGGGGATCCTACGAGCAGTACTTC. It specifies CASSQTGGGSYEQYF.

Here the CDR3 DNA reads TGTGCCAGTAGCAGCCTATTGGGCACAGATACGCAGTATTTT. Its translation: CASSSLLGTDTQYF. The chain joins TRBV19 to TRBJ2-3; D is unresolved. Trimming shortened V by 6 bases and J by 1 base, and 11 bases separated the two germline ends. The CDR3 spans 14 residues. In germline, CDR1 is LNHDA, CDR2 SQIVND (reference sequence).

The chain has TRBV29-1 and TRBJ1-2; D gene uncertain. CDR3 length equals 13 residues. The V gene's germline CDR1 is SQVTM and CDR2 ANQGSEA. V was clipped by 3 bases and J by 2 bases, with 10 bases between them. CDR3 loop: CSVEGKTNYGYTF. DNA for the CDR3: TGCAGCGTTGAGGGGAAAACAAACTATGGCTACACCTTC.

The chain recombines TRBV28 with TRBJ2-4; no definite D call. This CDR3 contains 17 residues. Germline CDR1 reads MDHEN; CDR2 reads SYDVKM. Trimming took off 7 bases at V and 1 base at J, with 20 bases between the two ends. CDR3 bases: TGTGCCAGCACCCCTAGGGCGGAATTGGGGGCCAAAAACATTCAGTACTTC. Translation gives CASTPRAELGAKNIQYF.

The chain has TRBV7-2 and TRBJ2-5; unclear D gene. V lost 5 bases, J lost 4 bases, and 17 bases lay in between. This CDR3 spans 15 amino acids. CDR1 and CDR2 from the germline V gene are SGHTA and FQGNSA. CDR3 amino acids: CASSRDMLGLETQYF. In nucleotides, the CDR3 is TGTGCCAGCAGCCGAGACATGCTCGGTCTAGAGACCCAGTACTTC.

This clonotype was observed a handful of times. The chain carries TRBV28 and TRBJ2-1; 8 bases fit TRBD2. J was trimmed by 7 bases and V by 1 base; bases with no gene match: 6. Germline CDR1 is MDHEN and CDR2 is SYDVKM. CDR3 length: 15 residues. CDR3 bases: TGTGCCAGCAGTTTATTTACTAGCGGCGGAAATGAGCAGTTCTTC. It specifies CASSLFTSGGNEQFF.

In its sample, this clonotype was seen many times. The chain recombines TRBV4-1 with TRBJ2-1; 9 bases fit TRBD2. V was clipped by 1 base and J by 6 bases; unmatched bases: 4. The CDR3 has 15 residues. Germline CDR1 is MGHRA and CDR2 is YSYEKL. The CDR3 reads CASSQGTSEVNEQFF. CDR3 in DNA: TGCGCCAGCAGCCAAGGGACTAGCGAGGTCAATGAGCAGTTCTTC.

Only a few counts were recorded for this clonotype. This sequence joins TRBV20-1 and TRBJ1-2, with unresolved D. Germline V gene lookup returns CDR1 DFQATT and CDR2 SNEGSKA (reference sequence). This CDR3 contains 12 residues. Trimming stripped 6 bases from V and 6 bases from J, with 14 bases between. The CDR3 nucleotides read TGCAGTGCACTCATTGAGGAGGATGGCTACACCTTC. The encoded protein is CSALIEEDGYTF.

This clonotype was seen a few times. The CDR3 DNA reads TGTGCCAGCAGTCTCCAGGGACTAGCGGGATATGAGCAGTTCTTC. This gives the protein CASSLQGLAGYEQFF. V usage is TRBV27 and J usage is TRBJ2-1, with 13 bases matching TRBD2. The CDR3 loop spans 15 amino acids. Germline assignment: CDR1 MNHEY and CDR2 SMNVEV (reference sequence). After removal of 5 bases from V and 8 bases from J, the junction contained 6 bases not matched to a gene.